Listed below are T cell receptor beta chains from one sample, sequenced in a study of graft-versus-host responses after intestinal transplantation. Here immunoSEQ multiplex PCR was the method, and the copy in TCRdb shows in-frame clones only, minus some. The table records 99,000 or so clones, about 90% of them present only once. Their cognate antigens are unknown. The sample was unstimulated CD4+ T cells sorted from spleen or lymph node cells, taken before intestinal transplant. Every receptor here comes from a human donor who received an intestinal transplant. The CDR3 runs from the conserved cysteine through the conserved F or W. D genes are given only for firm matches. A row's size may be missing; if present it is once, few, many or a size class.

.,TRBV2,TRBJ1-3,.,CASTLDRSSGNTIYF,TGTGCCAGCACATTAGACAGGAGCTCTGGAAACACCATATATTTT
.,TRBV15,TRBJ2-3,.,CATSRAGGGTDTQYF,TGTGCCACCAGCAGAGCGGGCGGGGGCACAGATACGCAGTATTTT
TRBD1,TRBV4-1,TRBJ2-3,.,CASSQGVYRGRGTDTQYF,TGCGCCAGCAGCCAAGGTGTATACAGGGGGCGCGGCACAGATACGCAGTATTTT
.,TRBV7-9,TRBJ2-7,.,CASSGDYEQYF,TGTGCCAGCAGCGGAGACTACGAGCAGTACTTC
TRBD2,TRBV5-5,TRBJ2-7,.,CASNPLAGYEQYF,TGTGCCAGCAATCCCCTAGCGGGCTACGAGCAGTACTTC
TRBD1,TRBV18,TRBJ1-5,.,CASSELEGAVIQPQHF,TGTGCCAGCTCCGAACTGGAGGGGGCCGTTATTCAGCCCCAGCATTTT
TRBD1,TRBV5-1,TRBJ2-3,.,CASSRTGTGLLGNTDTQYF,TGCGCCAGCAGCCGAACCGGGACAGGCCTGTTGGGTAACACAGATACGCAGTATTTT
.,TRBV5-4,TRBJ2-2,.,CASSSTGTTYGELFF,TGTGCCAGCAGCTCCACCGGGACAACCTACGGGGAGCTGTTTTTT
.,TRBV11-2,TRBJ2-1,.,CASSLDSGTANEQFF,TGTGCCAGCAGCTTAGATTCAGGGACGGCCAATGAGCAGTTCTTC
.,TRBV6-5,TRBJ2-5,.,CASSYSNVVRETQYF,TGTGCCAGCAGTTACTCGAATGTCGTCAGGGAGACCCAGTACTTC
TRBD1,TRBV7-7,TRBJ2-1,few,CASSRDREGNEQFF,TGTGCCAGCAGCCGGGACAGGGAGGGCAATGAGCAGTTCTTC
.,TRBV14,TRBJ2-4,.,CASSQFSGGNIQYF,TGTGCCAGCAGCCAATTCAGCGGAGGAAACATTCAGTACTTC
TRBD1,TRBV6-5,TRBJ2-4,.,CASSRAGQGTIQYF,TGTGCCAGCAGCCGGGCGGGACAGGGAACCATTCAGTACTTC
.,TRBV7-2,TRBJ2-5,.,CASSLVSGGQQETQYF,TGTGCCAGCAGCTTAGTTTCCGGGGGGCAACAAGAGACCCAGTACTTC
.,TRBV15,TRBJ1-2,once,CATSRAGSGYTF,TGTGCCACCAGCAGAGCAGGGTCTGGCTACACCTTC
.,TRBV5-1,TRBJ2-1,.,CASSPLPRELIYEQFF,TGCGCCAGCAGCCCCTTACCGCGGGAACTTATCTATGAGCAGTTCTTC
.,TRBV9,TRBJ2-7,.,CASSFRYEQYF,TGTGCCAGCAGCTTCCGCTACGAGCAGTACTTC
.,TRBV19,TRBJ2-2,.,CASSIRVGTGELFF,TGTGCCAGTAGTATTCGGGTGGGGACCGGGGAGCTGTTTTTT
.,TRBV11-2,TRBJ2-5,once,CASSRDGQETQYF,TGTGCCAGCAGTAGGGACGGCCAAGAGACCCAGTACTTC
TRBD2,TRBV5-1,TRBJ2-5,.,CASSLSSSGGSETQYF,TGCGCCAGCAGCTTGTCTTCTAGCGGGGGGTCGGAGACCCAGTACTTC
.,TRBV2,TRBJ2-5,.,CASSGNRSPETQYF,TGTGCCAGCAGTGGTAACCGATCACCAGAGACCCAGTACTTC
.,TRBV2,TRBJ2-6,.,CASSIGNPGANVLTF,TGTGCCAGCAGTATAGGGAACCCTGGGGCCAACGTCCTGACTTTC
.,TRBV25-1,TRBJ2-5,.,CASSVGVETQYF,TGTGCCAGCAGCGTCGGGGTCGAGACCCAGTACTTC
.,TRBV5-1,TRBJ2-2,.,CASTERDSYTGELFF,TGCGCCAGCACAGAACGGGACTCCTACACCGGGGAGCTGTTTTTT
.,TRBV2,TRBJ2-7,.,CAPHSGGEQYF,TGTGCCCCCCACTCGGGTGGCGAGCAGTACTTC
TRBD2,TRBV5-1,TRBJ2-5,.,CASSLDVSGRMETQYF,TGCGCCAGCAGCTTGGATGTTAGCGGGAGGATGGAGACCCAGTACTTC
.,TRBV28,TRBJ1-1,.,CASTTGWGTEAFF,TGTGCCAGCACCACAGGGTGGGGCACTGAAGCTTTCTTT
.,TRBV11-2,TRBJ2-1,.,CASSFGIEQFF,TGTGCCAGCAGCTTTGGGATTGAGCAGTTCTTC
.,TRBV5-1,TRBJ2-3,.,CASSRGGRTSTDTQYF,TGCGCCAGCAGCCGTGGGGGGCGGACCAGCACAGATACGCAGTATTTT
.,TRBV18,TRBJ2-7,.,CASSDRPYEQYF,TGTGCCAGCTCAGACAGGCCCTACGAGCAGTACTTC
TRBD2,TRBV19,TRBJ2-1,.,CASGSGLAAYNEQFF,TGTGCCAGTGGTTCGGGTCTAGCGGCCTACAATGAGCAGTTCTTC
TRBD1,TRBV6-5,TRBJ2-3,.,CASSQDRGVPDTQYF,TGTGCCAGCAGTCAGGACAGGGGAGTTCCAGATACGCAGTATTTT
TRBD2,TRBV6-5,TRBJ2-7,.,CASSYSALAVEQYF,TGTGCCAGCAGTTACTCGGCCCTAGCGGTCGAGCAGTACTTC
.,TRBV9,TRBJ2-7,.,CASSPGVRGEQYF,TGTGCCAGCAGCCCGGGCGTTCGGGGGGAGCAGTACTTC
.,TRBV28,TRBJ2-4,once,CASSPAGGAKNIQYF,TGTGCCAGCAGTCCTGCCGGGGGAGCCAAAAACATTCAGTACTTC